This T cell receptor (beta chain) comes out of a study of cytomegalovirus exposure and HLA in healthy donors. Broader study findings: As a later analysis showed, a missense DCLRE1C variant was linked to trimming of TCR beta V- and J-genes. It emerged from a later analysis that several of the most significant clusters appeared to be linked to common viral pathogens.

There are a few counts of this clone. The antigen is undetermined. Researchers ran the PCR with 60 Vbeta and 13 Jbeta primers. Sequencing used immunoSEQ multiplex PCR; TCRdb keeps in-frame clones, though not all of them. Of 80,000 or so clones in the sample, roughly 70% were seen once. With V trimmed by 5 bases and J by 1 base, 10 bases remained unmatched. Germline V CDR1 and CDR2: SGHKS, YYEKEE (reference sequence). The length of the CDR3 is 17 residues. The rearrangement uses TRBV5-5 and TRBJ2-1; TRBD1 matches at 9 bases. Input material: PBMCs. The receptor was isolated from a man aged 30 to 39 in good health and CMV-seropositive. As DNA, the CDR3 is TGTGCCAGCAGTTCAGGTTCCGGGACAGGGTCCTACAATGAGCAGTTCTTC. Its translation is CASSSGSGTGSYNEQFF.